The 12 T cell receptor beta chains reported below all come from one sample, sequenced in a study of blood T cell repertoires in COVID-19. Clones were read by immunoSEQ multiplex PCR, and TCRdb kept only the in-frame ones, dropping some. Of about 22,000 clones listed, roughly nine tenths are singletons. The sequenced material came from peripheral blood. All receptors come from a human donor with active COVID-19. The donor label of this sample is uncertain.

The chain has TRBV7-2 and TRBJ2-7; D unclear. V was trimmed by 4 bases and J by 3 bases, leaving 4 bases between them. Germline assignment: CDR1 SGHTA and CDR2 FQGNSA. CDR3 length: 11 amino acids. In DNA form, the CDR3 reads TGTGCCAGCAGCTCCCTCTACGAGCAGTACTTC. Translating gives CASSSLYEQYF.

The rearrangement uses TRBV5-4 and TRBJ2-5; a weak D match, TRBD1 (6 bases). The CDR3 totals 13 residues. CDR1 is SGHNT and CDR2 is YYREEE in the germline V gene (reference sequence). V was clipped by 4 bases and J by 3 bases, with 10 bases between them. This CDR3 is CASSLDRKETQYF. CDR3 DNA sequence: TGTGCCAGCAGCCTAGACAGGAAAGAGACCCAGTACTTC.

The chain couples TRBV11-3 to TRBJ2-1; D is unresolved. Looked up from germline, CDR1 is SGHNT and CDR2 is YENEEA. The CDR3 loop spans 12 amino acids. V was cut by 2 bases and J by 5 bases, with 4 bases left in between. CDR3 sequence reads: CASSLINNEQFF. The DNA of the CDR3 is TGTGCCAGCAGCTTAATCAACAATGAGCAGTTCTTC.

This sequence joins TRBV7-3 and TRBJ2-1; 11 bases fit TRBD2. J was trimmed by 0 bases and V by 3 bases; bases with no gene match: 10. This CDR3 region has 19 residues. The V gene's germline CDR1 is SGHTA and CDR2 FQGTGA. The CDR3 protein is CASSFPRGLAEPSYNEQFF. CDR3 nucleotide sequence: TGTGCCAGCAGCTTCCCTCGGGGACTAGCGGAACCCTCCTACAATGAGCAGTTCTTC. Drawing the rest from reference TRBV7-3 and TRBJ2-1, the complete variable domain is GAGVSQTPSNKVTEKGKYVELRCDPISGHTALYWYRQSLGQGPEFLIYFQGTGAADDSGLPNDRFFAVRPEGSVSTLKIQRTERGDSAVYLCASSFPRGLAEPSYNEQFFGPGTRLTVL.

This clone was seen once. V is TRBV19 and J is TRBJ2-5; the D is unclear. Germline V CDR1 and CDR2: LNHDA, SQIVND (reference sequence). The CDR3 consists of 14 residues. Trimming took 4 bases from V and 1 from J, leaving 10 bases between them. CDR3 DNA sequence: TGTGCCAGTAGTACGAACCAGATCCAAGAGACCCAGTACTTC. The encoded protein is CASSTNQIQETQYF.

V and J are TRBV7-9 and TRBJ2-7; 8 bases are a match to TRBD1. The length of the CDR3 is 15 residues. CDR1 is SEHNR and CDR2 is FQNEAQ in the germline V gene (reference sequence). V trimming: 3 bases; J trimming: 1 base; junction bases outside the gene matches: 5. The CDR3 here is CASSFEGQGSYEQYF. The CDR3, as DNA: TGTGCCAGCAGCTTTGAAGGACAGGGATCCTACGAGCAGTACTTC.

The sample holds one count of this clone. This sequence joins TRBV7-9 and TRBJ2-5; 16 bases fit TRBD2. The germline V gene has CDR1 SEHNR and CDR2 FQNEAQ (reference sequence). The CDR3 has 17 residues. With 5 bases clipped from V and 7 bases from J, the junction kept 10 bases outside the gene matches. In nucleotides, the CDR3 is TGTGCCAGCAGCCACAGTCCCGGGACTAGCGGGAGGGGGACCCAGTACTTC. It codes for CASSHSPGTSGRGTQYF.

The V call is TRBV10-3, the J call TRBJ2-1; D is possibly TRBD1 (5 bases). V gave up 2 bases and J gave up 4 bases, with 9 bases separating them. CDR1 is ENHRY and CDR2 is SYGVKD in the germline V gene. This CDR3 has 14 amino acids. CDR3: CAISETGIYNEQFF. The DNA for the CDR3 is TGTGCCATCAGTGAGACAGGTATATACAATGAGCAGTTCTTC.

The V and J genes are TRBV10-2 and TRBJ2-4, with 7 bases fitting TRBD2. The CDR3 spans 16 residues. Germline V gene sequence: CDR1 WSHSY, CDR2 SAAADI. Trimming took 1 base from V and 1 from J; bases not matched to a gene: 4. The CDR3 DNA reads TGCGCCAGCAGTGAGTTTGTCGGGGGGGCCAAAAACATTCAGTACTTC. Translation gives CASSEFVGGAKNIQYF.

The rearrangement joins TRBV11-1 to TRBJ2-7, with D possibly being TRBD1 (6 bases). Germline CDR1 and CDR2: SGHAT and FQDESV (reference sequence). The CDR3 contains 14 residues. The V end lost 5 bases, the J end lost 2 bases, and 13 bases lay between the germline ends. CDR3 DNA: TGTGCCAGCAGCCCCGTAGGGGGAGCCTACGAGCAGTACTTC. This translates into CASSPVGGAYEQYF.

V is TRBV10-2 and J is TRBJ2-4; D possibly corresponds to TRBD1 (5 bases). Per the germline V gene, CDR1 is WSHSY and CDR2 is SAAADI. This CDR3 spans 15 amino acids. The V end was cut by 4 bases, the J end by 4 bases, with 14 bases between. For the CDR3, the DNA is TGCGCCAGCAGTGGACCCAGGGAAGCTAAAAACATTCAGTACTTC. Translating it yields CASSGPREAKNIQYF.

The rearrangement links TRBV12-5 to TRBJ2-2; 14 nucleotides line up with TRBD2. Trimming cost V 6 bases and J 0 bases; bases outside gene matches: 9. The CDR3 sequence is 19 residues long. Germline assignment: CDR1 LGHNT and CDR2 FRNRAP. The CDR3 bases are TGTGCTAGTGGCGCTCGAGGACTAGCGGGGGGCTCGAACACCGGGGAGCTGTTTTTT. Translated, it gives CASGARGLAGGSNTGELFF.